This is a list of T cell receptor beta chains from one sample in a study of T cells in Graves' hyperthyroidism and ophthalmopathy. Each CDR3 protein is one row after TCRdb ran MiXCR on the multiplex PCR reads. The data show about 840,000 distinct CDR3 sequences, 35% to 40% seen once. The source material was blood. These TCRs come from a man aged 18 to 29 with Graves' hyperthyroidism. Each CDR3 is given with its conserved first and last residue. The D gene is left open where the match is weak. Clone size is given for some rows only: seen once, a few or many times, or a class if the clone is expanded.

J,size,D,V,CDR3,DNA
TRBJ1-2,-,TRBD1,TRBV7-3,CASSFEQGTGGYTF,TGTGCCAGCAGCTTCGAACAGGGGACTGGTGGCTACACCTTC
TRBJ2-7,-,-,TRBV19,CARRGGGDEQYF,TGTGCCAGGCGTGGGGGAGGCGACGAGCAGTACTTC
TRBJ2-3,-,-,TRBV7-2,CASSTGLGTDTQYF,TGTGCCAGCAGCACAGGGTTGGGCACAGATACGCAGTATTTT
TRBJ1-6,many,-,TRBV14,CASSQDMGNSPLHF,TGTGCCAGCAGCCAAGATATGGGGAATTCACCCCTCCACTTT
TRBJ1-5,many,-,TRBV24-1,CATSENTGRGQPQHF,TGTGCCACCAGTGAAAACACAGGGAGGGGCCAGCCCCAGCATTTT
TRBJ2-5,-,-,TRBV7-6,CASSSGLQGGETQYF,TGTGCCAGCAGCTCGGGACTTCAAGGGGGGGAGACCCAGTACTTC
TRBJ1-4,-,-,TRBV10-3,CAISESTGSTNEKLFF,TGTGCCATCAGTGAGTCCACAGGGTCCACTAATGAAAAACTGTTTTTT
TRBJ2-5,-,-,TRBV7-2,CASSSTTDRWGLQETQYF,TGTGCCAGCAGCTCTACCACCGACCGATGGGGCCTCCAAGAGACCCAGTACTTC
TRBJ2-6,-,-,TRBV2,CASSEGLTGANVLTF,TGTGCCAGCAGTGAAGGGCTCACTGGGGCCAACGTCCTGACTTTC
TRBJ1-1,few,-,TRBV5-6,CASSLQGFRNTEAFF,TGTGCCAGCAGCTTGCAAGGGTTTCGGAACACTGAAGCTTTCTTT
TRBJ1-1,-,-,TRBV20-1,CSARFHGGMNTEAFF,TGCAGTGCTAGATTCCATGGGGGCATGAACACTGAAGCTTTCTTT
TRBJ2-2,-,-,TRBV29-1,CSVRGGGELFF,TGCAGCGTTCGGGGTGGCGGGGAGCTGTTTTTT
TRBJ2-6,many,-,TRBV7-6,CASSLGEMGANVLTF,TGTGCCAGCAGCTTAGGGGAGATGGGGGCCAACGTCCTGACTTTC
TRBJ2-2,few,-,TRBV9,CASSVEVTGELFF,TGTGCCAGCAGCGTAGAAGTCACCGGGGAGCTGTTTTTT
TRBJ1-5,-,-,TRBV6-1,CASSQTSWINQPQHF,TGTGCCAGCAGCCAAACATCCTGGATCAATCAGCCCCAGCATTTT
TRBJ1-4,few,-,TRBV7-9,CASRSGSSNEKLFF,TGTGCCAGCAGATCGGGGTCAAGTAATGAAAAACTGTTTTTT
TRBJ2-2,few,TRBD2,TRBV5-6,CASSSGPRAGELFF,TGTGCCAGCTCTAGCGGCCCAAGGGCCGGGGAGCTGTTTTTT
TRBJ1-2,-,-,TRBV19,CASNWGEHGYTF,TGTGCCAGTAACTGGGGGGAACATGGCTACACCTTC
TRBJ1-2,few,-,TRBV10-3,CASSDDRTRANYGYTF,TGTGCCAGCAGTGACGACAGGACTAGAGCTAACTATGGCTACACCTTC
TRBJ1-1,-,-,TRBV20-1,CSARVLGGTEAFF,TGCAGTGCTAGAGTATTAGGAGGCACTGAAGCTTTCTTT
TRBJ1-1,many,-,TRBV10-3,CAISESGGVNTEAFF,TGTGCCATCAGTGAGTCGGGGGGGGTGAACACTGAAGCTTTCTTT
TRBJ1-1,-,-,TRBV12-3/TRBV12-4,CASSLGRGRDEAHEAFF,TGTGCCAGCAGTTTAGGTAGGGGACGCGACGAGGCCCATGAAGCTTTCTTT
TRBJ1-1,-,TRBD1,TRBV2,CASRDGQGRTEAFF,TGTGCCAGCAGAGACGGACAGGGTAGGACTGAAGCTTTCTTT
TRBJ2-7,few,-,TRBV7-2,CASSLMASSYEQYF,TGTGCCAGCAGCTTAATGGCTTCCAGCTACGAGCAGTACTTC
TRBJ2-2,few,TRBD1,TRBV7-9,CASSLDRLNTGELFF,TGTGCCAGCAGCTTGGACAGGTTGAACACCGGGGAGCTGTTTTTT
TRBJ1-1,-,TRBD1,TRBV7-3,CASSGLDRGNTEAFF,TGTGCCAGCAGCGGTCTGGACAGGGGAAACACTGAAGCTTTCTTT
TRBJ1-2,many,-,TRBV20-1,CSAVQGRVYGYTF,TGCAGTGCCGTACAGGGTCGCGTCTATGGCTACACCTTC
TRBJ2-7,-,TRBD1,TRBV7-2,CASSLVDTRQGFTYEQYF,TGTGCCAGCAGCTTAGTAGACACGAGACAGGGGTTTACCTACGAGCAGTACTTC
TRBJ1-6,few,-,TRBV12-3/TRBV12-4,CASSLGDYSPLHF,TGTGCCAGCAGTTTGGGCGACTATTCACCCCTCCACTTT
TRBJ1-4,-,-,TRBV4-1,CASSQESDSREKLFF,TGCGCCAGCAGCCAAGAGAGCGACAGTCGAGAAAAACTGTTTTTT
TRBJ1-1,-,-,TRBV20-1,CSAREGHSNTEAFF,TGCAGTGCTAGAGAGGGGCATTCGAACACTGAAGCTTTCTTT
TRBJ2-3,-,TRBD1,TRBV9,CASSAGGLPNTDTQYF,TGTGCCAGCAGCGCAGGGGGCTTACCCAACACAGATACGCAGTATTTT
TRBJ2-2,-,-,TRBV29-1,CSQTDGANTGELFF,TGCAGCCAAACCGACGGCGCGAACACCGGGGAGCTGTTTTTT
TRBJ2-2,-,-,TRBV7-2,CASSPMGAGELFF,TGTGCCAGCAGCCCGATGGGCGCCGGGGAGCTGTTTTTT
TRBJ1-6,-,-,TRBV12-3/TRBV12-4,CASNLGGDSPLHF,TGTGCCAGCAACTTAGGGGGGGATTCACCCCTCCACTTT
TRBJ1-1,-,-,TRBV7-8,CASSLVAVYYTEAFF,TGTGCCAGCAGCTTGGTCGCAGTCTATTACACTGAAGCTTTCTTT
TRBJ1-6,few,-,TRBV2,CASSGGPNSPLHF,TGTGCCAGCAGTGGGGGGCCGAATTCACCCCTCCACTTT
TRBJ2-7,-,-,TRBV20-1,CSASLMDTEQYF,TGCAGTGCTAGCCTCATGGACACTGAGCAGTACTTC
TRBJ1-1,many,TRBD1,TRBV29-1,CSASGTGGGGTEAFF,TGCAGCGCCTCCGGGACAGGGGGTGGTGGCACTGAAGCTTTCTTT
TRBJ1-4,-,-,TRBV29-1,CSVRIVGGEKLFF,TGCAGCGTTAGGATTGTTGGGGGTGAAAAACTGTTTTTT
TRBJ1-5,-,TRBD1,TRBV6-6,CASSAGTAPLWQPQHF,TGTGCCAGCAGCGCAGGGACAGCCCCCCTCTGGCAGCCCCAGCATTTT
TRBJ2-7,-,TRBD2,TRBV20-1,CSAAPGTSGHEQYF,TGCAGTGCGGCTCCCGGGACTAGCGGGCACGAGCAGTACTTC
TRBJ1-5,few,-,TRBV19,CASSRDLTGSPQHF,TGTGCCAGTAGTAGAGATCTGACAGGTTCCCCCCAGCATTTT
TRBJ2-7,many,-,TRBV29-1,CSVADGAEQYF,TGCAGCGTAGCCGACGGAGCAGAGCAGTACTTC
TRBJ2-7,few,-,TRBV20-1,CSYLGGEAYEQYF,TGCAGTTATTTAGGGGGGGAAGCCTACGAGCAGTACTTC
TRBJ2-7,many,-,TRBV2,CASSEEQGSSYEQYF,TGTGCCAGCAGTGAAGAGCAGGGGAGCTCCTACGAGCAGTACTTC
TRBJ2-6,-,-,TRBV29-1,CSVDRGENSEANVLTF,TGCAGCGTCGACCGGGGAGAAAACTCTGAGGCCAACGTCCTGACTTTC
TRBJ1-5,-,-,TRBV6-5,CASSSQTTGTIYSNQPQHF,TGTGCCAGCAGTTCCCAGACGACCGGGACAATTTATAGCAATCAGCCCCAGCATTTT
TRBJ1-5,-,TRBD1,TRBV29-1,CSVTGEGETQHF,TGCAGCGTCACAGGGGAGGGTGAGACCCAGCATTTT
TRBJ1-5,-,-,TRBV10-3,CASSWAQDEPQHF,TGTGCCAGCAGTTGGGCGCAAGATGAGCCCCAGCATTTT
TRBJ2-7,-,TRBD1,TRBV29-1,CSVAGQGSYGQYF,TGCAGCGTTGCGGGACAGGGGTCCTACGGGCAGTACTTC
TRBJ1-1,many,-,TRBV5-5,CASSLFMNTEAFF,TGTGCCAGCAGCTTGTTCATGAACACTGAAGCTTTCTTT
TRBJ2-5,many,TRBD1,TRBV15,CATRGTGQETQYF,TGTGCCACCAGAGGGACAGGGCAGGAGACCCAGTACTTC
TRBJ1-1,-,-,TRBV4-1,CASSQDFGYWAFF,TGTGCCAGCAGCCAAGATTTCGGATACTGGGCTTTCTTT
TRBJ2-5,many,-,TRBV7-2,CASSLMVQETQYF,TGTGCCAGCAGCTTGATGGTACAAGAGACCCAGTACTTC